This TCR beta chain derives from a study of cytomegalovirus exposure and HLA in healthy donors. Regarding the study as a whole: Per published accounts, TCR beta sequences correctly predicted the HLA-A and HLA-B alleles of most subjects. In a later analysis, HLA-associated TCR beta chains were more clonally expanded than equally common others. Reportedly, cytomegalovirus status was diagnosed with high sensitivity and specificity.

13 Jbeta primers and 60 Vbeta primers were used for the PCR. Profiling relied on immunoSEQ multiplex PCR, and the TCRdb table lists in-frame clones only, not all of them. Of 150,000 to 200,000 clones in the sample, around 70% are singletons; the top ten hold about 4.7%. About this clone itself: Its antigen remains unknown.

Between the trimmed V and J ends, which lost 3 bases and 1 base, there was a span of 2 bases. Germline V gene lookup returns CDR1 SGHVS and CDR2 FQNEAQ. The CDR3 totals 12 residues. Material for sequencing was PBMCs. This sequence joins TRBV7-8 and TRBJ2-3, with D hard to call. The clonotype was recovered from a man between 18 and 29 years old in good health and CMV-seropositive. CDR3 sequence: CASSFGTDTQYF. In DNA form, the CDR3 reads TGTGCCAGCAGCTTCGGCACAGATACGCAGTATTTT. Together with reference TRBV7-8 and TRBJ2-3, the CDR3 gives the full variable domain: GAGVSQSPRYKVAKRGQDVALRCDPISGHVSLFWYQQALGQGPEFLTYFQNEAQLDKSGLPSDRFFAERPEGSVSTLKIQRTQQEDSAVYLCASSFGTDTQYFGPGTRLTVL.